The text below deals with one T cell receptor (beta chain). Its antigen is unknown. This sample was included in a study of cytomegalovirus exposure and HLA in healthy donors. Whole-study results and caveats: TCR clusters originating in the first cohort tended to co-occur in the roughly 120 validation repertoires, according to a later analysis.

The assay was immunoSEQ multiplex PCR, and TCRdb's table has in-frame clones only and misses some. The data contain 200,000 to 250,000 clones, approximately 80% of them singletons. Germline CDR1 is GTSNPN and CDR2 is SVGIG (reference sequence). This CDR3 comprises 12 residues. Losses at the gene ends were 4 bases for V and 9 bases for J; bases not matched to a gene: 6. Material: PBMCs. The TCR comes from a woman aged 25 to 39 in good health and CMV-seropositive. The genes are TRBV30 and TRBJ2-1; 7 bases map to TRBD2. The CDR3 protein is CAWTVGRGEQFF. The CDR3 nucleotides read TGTGCCTGGACTGTAGGGAGGGGTGAGCAGTTCTTC.